This T cell receptor beta chain came from a study of blood T cells in healthy people across ages. The study, taken as a whole, reports: A roughly linear age-dependent decrease characterized TCR beta diversity per million T cells.

Sample-barcoded 5' priming and a J-beta primer mix drove a second PCR of about 6 to 12 cycles. TCRdb called the 5' RACE reads again in MiXCR, with one record for every CDR3 protein. The table lists about 830,000 distinct CDR3 sequences, approximately 67% of them singletons, with roughly 25% in the top ten. The CDR3 runs 12 residues. Germline values: CDR1 SEHNR, CDR2 FQNEAQ (reference sequence). Trimming pared 11 bases from V and 5 bases from J, leaving 15 bases between. In regard to this clonotype: The antigen remains undetermined.

Donors each provided roughly 11 milliliters of peripheral blood. What was sequenced was blood. The genes are TRBV7-9 and TRBJ2-5; D might be TRBD1 or TRBD2, each matching 5 bases. This clonotype originated in a man under 40 in good health. The CDR3 is CALGTEVETQYF. CDR3 nucleotide sequence: TGTGCCCTAGGGACGGAAGTGGAGACCCAGTACTTC.